Listed below are T cell receptor beta chains from one sample, sequenced in a study of cytomegalovirus exposure and HLA in healthy donors. Generated by immunoSEQ multiplex PCR, the TCRdb table keeps only in-frame clones and is missing some. The repertoire holds about 160,000 clones, with roughly four fifths as singletons. Sequencing used PBMCs. Receptor source: a female donor in good health and CMV-seronegative. The CDR3 runs from the conserved cysteine through the conserved F or W. A D gene is named only where the DNA matches it firmly. Some rows mark clone size as missing; the rest say once, few, many or name a class of expanded clone.

j_gene | v_gene | abundance | d_gene | CDR3nt | CDR3aa
TRBJ2-2 | TRBV2 | few | . | TGTGCCAGCAGTGACCACAGCCCGAACACCGGGGAGCTGTTTTTT | CASSDHSPNTGELFF
TRBJ1-2 | TRBV7-9 | . | TRBD1 | TGTGCCAGCAGCTCCTCCGGGACAGGTACAGCTAACTATGGCTACACCTTC | CASSSSGTGTANYGYTF
TRBJ2-2 | TRBV27 | . | TRBD1 | TGTGCCAGCAGTCTTCGAGGGGGCGGAAGCGGGGAGCTGTTTTTT | CASSLRGGGSGELFF
TRBJ1-2 | TRBV6-1 | . | TRBD1 | TGTGCCAGCAGTGAAAGGGGACAGGTTTGGTATGGCTACACCTTC | CASSERGQVWYGYTF
TRBJ1-6 | TRBV6-5 | . | . | TGTGCCAGCAGTTCCCTCAGGGGCCCGTTGAGATCACCCCTCCACTTT | CASSSLRGPLRSPLHF
TRBJ1-1 | TRBV6-1 | . | . | TGTGCCAGCAGTGAACTAAAGGGGTCCACTGAAGCTTTCTTT | CASSELKGSTEAFF
TRBJ2-7 | TRBV7-9 | . | TRBD1 | TGTGCCAGCAGCCTAGGACAGGCCTCCTACGAGCAGTACTTC | CASSLGQASYEQYF
TRBJ1-2 | TRBV18 | . | TRBD1 | TGTGCCAGCTCACAACCGGGACAGGATGGCTACACCTTC | CASSQPGQDGYTF
TRBJ2-1 | TRBV4-1 | . | TRBD2 | TGCGCCAGCAGCCAAGGCAGCGGGGGTCAGAATGAGCAGTTCTTC | CASSQGSGGQNEQFF
TRBJ2-7 | TRBV5-1 | . | TRBD1 | TGCGCCAGCAGCTCCCGGACAGGGACCACCTACGAGCAGTACTTC | CASSSRTGTTYEQYF
TRBJ1-5 | TRBV10-3 | . | TRBD1 | TGTGCCATCAGTGAGTCGAGGGACAGGAGAAATCAGCCCCAGCATTTT | CAISESRDRRNQPQHF
TRBJ1-4 | TRBV7-2 | . | . | TGTGCCAGCAGGCTAGGAGAAAAACTGTTTTTT | CASRLGEKLFF
TRBJ2-1 | TRBV4-2 | . | . | TGTGCCAGCAGCCACCAGCCCCGCGCGAGGGACAATGAGCAGTTCTTC | CASSHQPRARDNEQFF
TRBJ2-1 | TRBV13 | . | TRBD1 | TGTGCCAGCAGCTCCGACAGGGGGGGTTCCTACAATGAGCAGTTCTTC | CASSSDRGGSYNEQFF
TRBJ2-3 | TRBV7-9 | . | . | TGTGCCAGCAGCCCTGGGGCGACCAGCACAGATACGCAGTATTTT | CASSPGATSTDTQYF
TRBJ1-1 | TRBV18 | . | . | TGTGCCAGCTCACCGTCAGACAGGACTGAAGCTTTCTTT | CASSPSDRTEAFF
TRBJ1-6 | TRBV30 | . | . | TGTGCCTGGACCCTAGGGGTCCTAAATTCACCCCTCCACTTT | CAWTLGVLNSPLHF
TRBJ1-1 | TRBV9 | . | . | TGTGCCAGCAGCGTAGAGCCCAGGTACAACACTGAAGCTTTCTTT | CASSVEPRYNTEAFF
TRBJ2-7 | TRBV11-1 | . | TRBD1 | TGTGCCAGCAGCTACCGGGACAGCCACGGCTCCGAGCAGTACTTC | CASSYRDSHGSEQYF
TRBJ2-1 | TRBV11-2 | . | TRBD1 | TGTGCCAGCAGCGTTGACAGGGGCCCTTGGAATGAGCAGTTCTTC | CASSVDRGPWNEQFF
TRBJ2-7 | TRBV27 | . | . | TGTGCCAGCAGTTTCCGGGTTGGGCAGGGAATATACGAGCAGTACTTC | CASSFRVGQGIYEQYF
TRBJ1-4 | TRBV14 | . | TRBD1 | TGTGCCAGCAGCCCGGGACAGGGAACTAATGAAAAACTGTTTTTT | CASSPGQGTNEKLFF
TRBJ1-2 | TRBV5-6 | once | . | TGTGCCAGCAGCTTAGGAGCGCTGCTGAGCTACACCTTC | CASSLGALLSYTF
TRBJ2-7 | TRBV28 | . | TRBD2 | TGTGCCAGCAGTCTAGCGGGAGGCCCCTACGAGCAGTACTTC | CASSLAGGPYEQYF
TRBJ1-2 | TRBV6-5 | . | . | TGTGCCAGCACCCCCGGCACACCTAGCTATGGCTACACCTTC | CASTPGTPSYGYTF
TRBJ1-5 | TRBV2 | . | . | TGTGCCAGCAGCCCGGAATCGGGTCAGCCCCAGCATTTT | CASSPESGQPQHF
TRBJ2-2 | TRBV6-1 | . | . | TGTGCCAGCAGTGAAGTTAGGAGGACCGGGGAGCTGTTTTTT | CASSEVRRTGELFF
TRBJ2-4 | TRBV29-1 | . | TRBD1 | TGCAGCGTTGGGAACAGGGGGCGAGGGGGTTCCGAAAACATTCAGTACTTC | CSVGNRGRGGSENIQYF
TRBJ1-1 | TRBV19 | . | . | TGTGCCACCAGAACTTGGGGGGGGGACGAGGAAGCTTTCTTT | CATRTWGGDEEAFF
TRBJ2-1 | TRBV4-1 | . | . | TGCGCCAGCAGCCGAGAAGCTCAGGGTAGCGGAAGCTCCTACAATGAGCAGTTCTTC | CASSREAQGSGSSYNEQFF
TRBJ1-2 | TRBV29-1 | . | . | TGCAGCGCCGAGGGCGGGGGGGGGCTGGTCTATGGCTACACCTTC | CSAEGGGGLVYGYTF
TRBJ2-7 | TRBV19 | . | TRBD1 | TGTGCCAGTAGTTGGACAGGGTCTAAGGATGTCTCCTACGAGCAGTACTTC | CASSWTGSKDVSYEQYF
TRBJ2-7 | TRBV4-3 | . | . | TGCGCCAGCAGCCAAGATCCCCAGGGTGGCCCCTACGAGCAGTACTTC | CASSQDPQGGPYEQYF
TRBJ2-2 | TRBV11-2 | . | . | TGTGCCAGCAGGAACCTAGCCCATGGGAACACCGGGGAGCTGTTTTTT | CASRNLAHGNTGELFF
TRBJ2-5 | TRBV29-1 | . | TRBD1 | TGCAGCGTTGAATGGGACAGGGGGTTAGGGGAGACCCAGTACTTC | CSVEWDRGLGETQYF
TRBJ1-1 | TRBV5-4 | . | TRBD1 | TGTGCCAGCAGCTTACCGGGACAGAGGAACACTGAAGCTTTCTTT | CASSLPGQRNTEAFF
TRBJ2-5 | TRBV7-7 | . | TRBD2 | TGTGCTAGCAGCTTAGCTCCGCGGGGGGGACAGGAGACCCAGTACTTC | CASSLAPRGGQETQYF
TRBJ2-5 | TRBV7-2 | few | TRBD2 | TGTGCCAGCAGCTACCAACGGACTAGCGGCCAAGAGACCCAGTACTTC | CASSYQRTSGQETQYF
TRBJ2-7 | TRBV11-3 | . | . | TGTGCCAGCAGCCCAGACGGGGGGCACGGGCAGTACTTC | CASSPDGGHGQYF
TRBJ2-1 | TRBV5-1 | . | TRBD2 | TGCGCCAGCAGCACGGGACTAGCGGAACCCTACAATGAGCAGTTCTTC | CASSTGLAEPYNEQFF
TRBJ1-1 | TRBV6-5 | . | TRBD1 | TGTGCCAGCAGTTACGGGGGACAGCTCAAGACCCAGGCTTTCTTT | CASSYGGQLKTQAFF
TRBJ2-7 | TRBV6-1 | . | . | TGTGCCAGCAGTGAAGCGGGGCCGGGAGTGGGCGAGCAGTACTTC | CASSEAGPGVGEQYF